A single sample is the source of the 15 T cell receptor beta chains below, sequenced in a study of metastatic and nonmetastatic thyroid tumors. Patients had received no treatment of any kind before thyroid surgery. TCRdb ran MiXCR on the PCR reads. The sample shows about 24,000 clones, roughly a quarter of them seen only once. Sequencing input: tumor tissue. These receptors were collected from a male donor with papillary thyroid cancer or a benign thyroid nodule (not recorded which). Some clones in this sample may be carry-over from other donors' samples.

This clone was picked up many times. The chain recombines TRBV14 with TRBJ2-2, with TRBD1 matching over 7 bases. The CDR3 length is 17 residues. Per germline, CDR1 SGHDN and CDR2 FVKESK. V trimming: 1 base; J trimming: 1 base; junction bases outside the gene matches: 6. The CDR3 DNA is TGTGCCAGCAGCCAAGGGGCCCGGACAGGGAACACCGGGGAGCTGTTTTTT. Translation: CASSQGARTGNTGELFF.

This clone appeared a single time. A read error may account for a junction end that differs from germline. The CDR3 bases are TGTGCCAGCAGCACTAGCACAGAGACGCATTATTTT. Protein: CASSTSTETHYF. The chain has TRBV7-2 and TRBJ2-3; a weak D match, TRBD2 (6 bases). Germline V lookup: CDR1 SGHTA, CDR2 FQGNSA. This CDR3 has 12 amino acids.

This clone was counted many times. The V call is TRBV4-3, the J call TRBJ1-1; D uncertain. V was shortened by 4 bases and J by 1 base, with 10 bases between the two germline ends. The CDR3 extends over 14 amino acids. The germline gives CDR1 LGHNA, CDR2 YSLEER. The CDR3 is CASSLDGGNTEAFF. The CDR3 nucleotides are TGCGCCAGCAGCCTGGATGGAGGGAACACTGAAGCTTTCTTT.

The chain uses TRBV20-1 and TRBJ1-1; D is unresolved. CDR3 length: 13 residues. Germline V gene data show CDR1 as DFQATT and CDR2 as SNEGSKA (reference sequence). Between the trimmed V and J ends, which lost 4 bases and 0 bases, there was a span of 9 bases. Written as DNA, the CDR3 is TGCAGTGCTAACAGAGCCATGAACACTGAAGCTTTCTTT. As protein: CSANRAMNTEAFF.

Note on this clone: Germline is not matched at one junction end, which may reflect a read error. The chain couples TRBV20-1 to TRBJ2-3; D is uncertain. The CDR3 runs 11 residues. Germline V lookup: CDR1 DFQATT, CDR2 SNEGSKA (reference sequence). The CDR3, as DNA: TGCAGTGCACACTTCACAGATAAGCAGTATTTT. This sequence encodes CSAHFTDKQYF.

Sample share makes this clone medium-sized. The chain couples TRBV6-1 to TRBJ2-3; 10 bases match TRBD2. With V trimmed by 7 bases and J by 3 bases, 10 bases remained unmatched. This CDR3 comprises 16 residues. Germline V gene lookup returns CDR1 MNHNS and CDR2 SASEGT. Written as DNA, the CDR3 is TGTGCCAGCATTCCTCAGGCTAGCGGGAGTACAGATACGCAGTATTTT. Amino acids: CASIPQASGSTDTQYF.

The sample holds many counts of this clone. V and J are TRBV15 and TRBJ2-3; the D is unclear. The length of the CDR3 is 12 residues. Germline loops: CDR1 LNHNV, CDR2 YYDKDF (reference sequence). The ends were cut back, 4 bases at V and 4 bases at J, with 6 bases in the middle. DNA for the CDR3: TGTGCCACCAGCAAGGGCCCAGATACGCAGTATTTT. Its translation: CATSKGPDTQYF.

This clone was counted ten times or more. The rearrangement links TRBV6-1 to TRBJ1-1; D is uncertain. Germline V gene data show CDR1 as MNHNS and CDR2 as SASEGT. The CDR3 is 16 amino acids. V dropped 6 bases and J dropped 4 bases, with 21 bases sitting between them. CDR3 in amino acids: CASSQAGFGSGTEAFF. CDR3 sequence (DNA): TGTGCCAGCAGCCAAGCGGGTTTCGGGTCGGGCACTGAAGCTTTCTTT.

Comments on this clone: This clone may be a read error of a much larger clone one base away. This sequence joins TRBV5-4 and TRBJ1-6; D perhaps matches TRBD1 (5 bases). This CDR3 has 17 amino acids. V gave up 1 base and J gave up 8 bases, with 19 bases separating them. Germline-derived CDR1 and CDR2 are SGHNT and YYREEE (reference sequence). CDR3 residues: CASSLSLVPGDYSPLHF. The CDR3 DNA is TGTGCCAGCAGCTTGAGTTTGGTTCCCGGGGACTATTCACCCCTCCACTTT.

This clone was detected ten times or more. The rearrangement uses TRBV30 and TRBJ1-2, with D perhaps matching TRBD1 (6 bases). The CDR3 is 13 residues long. The V end lost 5 bases, the J end lost 5 bases, and 15 bases lay between the germline ends. CDR1 and CDR2 (germline): GTSNPN, SVGIG (reference sequence). DNA of the CDR3: TGTGCCTGGGCCGGGGGGGGCATTTATGGCTACACCTTC. This sequence encodes CAWAGGGIYGYTF.

Many counts were recorded for this clone. V gene TRBV11-1 combines with J gene TRBJ2-1; 8 nucleotides line up with TRBD1. This CDR3 region has 18 residues. Trimming removed 3 bases from V and 8 bases from J; junction bases left unmatched: 18. Germline V gene lookup returns CDR1 SGHAT and CDR2 FQDESV (reference sequence). CDR3 nucleotide sequence: TGTGCCAGCAGCTTGCGTGAAGATGGGCCAGGGGGCTGGGATGAGCAGTTCTTC. This sequence encodes CASSLREDGPGGWDEQFF.

This clone has just a few counts. The chain carries TRBV6-5 and TRBJ2-7; 7 bases are shared with TRBD2. The CDR3 consists of 14 residues. Trimming removed 3 bases from V and 4 bases from J; junction bases left unmatched: 6. Germline V gives CDR1 MNHEY, CDR2 SVGAGI. CDR3 sequence (DNA): TGTGCCAGCAGTTATGGAGCGGGATATTACGAGCAGTACTTC. Its protein product is CASSYGAGYYEQYF.

This clone showed up many times. The sample contains more than one DNA sequence encoding this CDR3. The rearrangement joins TRBV4-3 to TRBJ1-1, with D unresolved. This CDR3 is 14 amino acids long. V was trimmed by 1 base and J by 5 bases, leaving 11 bases between them. CDR1 LGHNA and CDR2 YSLEER come from the germline V gene. In DNA form, the CDR3 reads TGCGCCAGCAGCCAAGGAGGTGTAGAGACTGAAGCTTTCTTT. Its translation is CASSQGGVETEAFF.

This clone occurred a few times. A much bigger clone sits one base away, suggesting this may be a read error. The chain combines TRBV6-2 or TRBV6-3 with TRBJ1-5; the D is unclear. CDR1 is MNHEY and CDR2 is SVGEGT in the germline V gene. The CDR3 is made up of 13 amino acids. V lost 5 bases and J lost 2, with 7 bases in between. The CDR3 nucleotides read TGTGCCAGCAGTACATGGGGCAATCAGCCCCAGCATTTT. It yields the protein CASSTWGNQPQHF.

In this sample, this clone turned up many times. This chain connects TRBV6-6 to TRBJ2-1, with D possibly matching TRBD1 (5 bases). There are 18 residues in the CDR3. The V and J ends lost 1 base and 0 bases respectively, with 16 bases between them. From germline, CDR1 is MNHNY and CDR2 SVGAGI (reference sequence). The CDR3 is CASSYFGWGRRSYNEQFF. In DNA, the CDR3 is TGTGCCAGCAGTTACTTTGGGTGGGGCCGCCGCTCCTACAATGAGCAGTTCTTC.